Shown below are 9 T cell receptor beta chains from a single sample sequenced in a study of T cells in Graves' hyperthyroidism and ophthalmopathy. Regions amplified from RNA transcripts were the TCR beta CDR3 regions. TCR CDR3 regions were first amplified by RT-PCR with HTBI primers. TCRdb reanalysed the multiplex PCR reads using MiXCR and keeps one entry per CDR3 protein. The data show roughly 740,000 distinct CDR3 sequences, with 16% seen just once and around 7.7% held by the top ten. Material: blood. These receptors were collected from a man between 18 and 29 years old with Graves' hyperthyroidism.

This clonotype was found many times. V and J are TRBV3-1 and TRBJ1-1; 7 bases agree with TRBD1. CDR1 and CDR2 from the germline V gene are LGHDT and YNNKEL (reference sequence). The CDR3 is 14 amino acids. Trimming removed 6 bases from V and 6 bases from J; junction bases left unmatched: 10. The CDR3 DNA is TGTGCCAGCAGACGCAACAGGGGCGCGGCTGAAGCTTTCTTT. Protein product: CASRRNRGAAEAFF.

The table lists this clonotype with many counts. The chain employs TRBV29-1 and TRBJ2-5, with 9 positions matching TRBD2. The trim removed 3 bases at V and 1 base at J, leaving 0 bases unmatched. CDR1 is SQVTM and CDR2 is ANQGSEA in the germline V gene. The CDR3 is 13 residues long. CDR3 sequence: CSVETSGQETQYF. The CDR3 DNA sequence: TGCAGCGTTGAGACTAGCGGCCAAGAGACCCAGTACTTC.

Concerning this clonotype itself: The junction departs from the called germline gene at one end, perhaps through a read error. For the CDR3, the DNA is TGTGCCACCGCGGGACTAGCAAGAATTAATGAGCGGTTCTTC. It specifies CATAGLARINERFF. The V and J genes are TRBV10-3 and TRBJ2-1, with 9 bases lining up with TRBD2. The length of the CDR3 is 14 residues. Germline assignment: CDR1 ENHRY and CDR2 SYGVKD.

The chain recombines TRBV20-1 with TRBJ2-7; either TRBD1 or TRBD2 may supply D (6 bases each). Germline loops: CDR1 DFQATT, CDR2 SNEGSKA (reference sequence). The CDR3 has 12 amino acids. V was trimmed by 5 bases and J by 6 bases, leaving 14 bases between them. The CDR3 protein is CSAGGTLCEQYF. The CDR3, as DNA: TGCAGTGCTGGCGGGACACTCTGCGAGCAGTACTTC.

This clonotype was counted many times. This rearrangement joins TRBV7-3 to TRBJ2-1; 7 bases are a match to TRBD2. The CDR3 is made up of 15 amino acids. CDR1 and CDR2 from the germline V gene are SGHTA and FQGTGA. With V trimmed by 2 bases and J by 8 bases, 9 bases remained unmatched. CDR3: CASSLGLAVLDEQFF. In nucleotides, the CDR3 is TGTGCCAGCAGCTTAGGTCTAGCGGTGCTGGATGAGCAGTTCTTC.

Details on this clonotype: This clone may be a read error of a much larger clone one base away. This chain links TRBV6-1 with TRBJ1-5; D might be TRBD1 (6 bases). The CDR3 covers 16 residues. The germline V and J ends were trimmed by 9 bases and 4 bases, with 22 bases remaining between them. Looked up from germline, CDR1 is MNHNS and CDR2 is SASEGT. The CDR3 here is CASDSTTGTWNQPQHF. The CDR3 DNA is TGTGCCAGTGACTCCACTACAGGGACGTGGAATCAGCCCCAGCATTTT.

This clonotype was counted between two and nine times. The chain uses TRBV29-1 and TRBJ2-7, with D tentatively TRBD1 (6 bases). V gave up 5 bases and J gave up 1 base, with 9 bases separating them. Per the germline V gene, CDR1 is SQVTM and CDR2 is ANQGSEA. CDR3 length: 12 residues. CDR3: CSVLGGSYEQYF. CDR3 sequence (DNA): TGCAGCGTTCTAGGGGGTTCCTACGAGCAGTACTTC.

This clonotype was seen at least ten times. The chain is built from TRBV7-2 and TRBJ2-7; no clear D. Germline loops: CDR1 SGHTA, CDR2 FQGNSA. V gave up 4 bases and J gave up 3 bases, with 13 bases separating them. The CDR3 totals 14 residues. The CDR3 region has the DNA TGTGCCAGCAGCTCCTCTAGTACCGGCTACGAGCAGTACTTC. Protein: CASSSSSTGYEQYF.

The chain carries TRBV29-1 and TRBJ2-2, with TRBD1 as a possible D gene (6 bases). This CDR3 is 14 amino acids long. Trimming pared 3 bases from V and 4 bases from J, leaving 12 bases between. Germline V gene data show CDR1 as SQVTM and CDR2 as ANQGSEA. The CDR3 nucleotides are TGCAGCGTTGATCGGGACATCGGCACCGGGGAGCTGTTTTTT. Amino acids: CSVDRDIGTGELFF.